These 32 T cell receptor beta chains originate from one sample sequenced in a study of cytomegalovirus exposure and HLA in healthy donors. Clones were sequenced by immunoSEQ multiplex PCR, and TCRdb holds only the in-frame ones, with some missing. Of 150,000 to 200,000 clones in the sample, around nine tenths were seen once. The specimen was PBMCs. The receptors shown here come from a man aged 18 to 35 in good health and CMV-seropositive.

This chain joins TRBV15 and TRBJ2-7, with 10 positions matching TRBD1. Germline V gene lookup returns CDR1 LNHNV and CDR2 YYDKDF (reference sequence). The CDR3 spans 15 residues. V lost 3 bases to trimming and J lost 4 bases; unmatched junction nucleotides: 6. The CDR3 loop reads CATSSPGTGAYEQYF. Written as DNA, the CDR3 is TGTGCCACCAGCAGTCCCGGGACAGGGGCTTACGAGCAGTACTTC.

The gene calls are TRBV19 and TRBJ2-3; 10 bases map to TRBD1. Trimming at V came to 5 bases and at J to 5 bases, leaving 10 bases not matched to a gene. The germline gives CDR1 LNHDA, CDR2 SQIVND (reference sequence). The length of the CDR3 is 16 residues. The CDR3 DNA reads TGTGCCAGTAGTCACCCCCCGGGACAGGGGCGAGATACGCAGTATTTT. This sequence encodes CASSHPPGQGRDTQYF.

This sequence joins TRBV9 and TRBJ1-2; D unresolved. CDR3 length: 12 amino acids. V was pared by 5 bases and J by 7 bases, with 12 bases between. The V gene's germline CDR1 is SGDLS and CDR2 YYNGEE. The DNA of the CDR3 is TGTGCCAGCAGGGGCTTGTCTGCTGGCTACACCTTC. This sequence encodes CASRGLSAGYTF.

This sequence joins TRBV4-3 and TRBJ1-3, with a tentative D call TRBD1 (5 bases). This CDR3 has 15 amino acids. The germline V gene encodes CDR1 LGHNA and CDR2 YSLEER. Trimming took off 0 bases at V and 2 bases at J, with 8 bases between the two ends. The CDR3 loop is CASSQDGGAGNTIYF. Written as DNA, the CDR3 is TGCGCCAGCAGCCAAGATGGGGGGGCTGGAAACACCATATATTTT.

The chain recombines TRBV2 with TRBJ1-5, with TRBD1 as a possible D gene (5 bases). CDR1 and CDR2 (germline): SNHLY, FYNNEI. V lost 0 bases and J lost 2, with 14 bases in between. The CDR3 runs 17 residues. CDR3 region: CASSEALRGIGNQPQHF. The CDR3 DNA is TGTGCCAGCAGTGAAGCGCTTCGGGGGATCGGCAATCAGCCCCAGCATTTT.

The chain combines TRBV18 with TRBJ2-7; 14 bases align to TRBD2. V dropped 3 bases and J dropped 6; count of bases not matched to a gene: 4. In germline, CDR1 is KGHSH, CDR2 LQKENI. CDR3 size: 15 residues. The CDR3 bases are TGTGCCAGCTCACCGGGACTAGCGGGAGTAGGCGAGCAGTACTTC. As protein: CASSPGLAGVGEQYF. The whole variable domain, remainder taken from reference TRBV18 and TRBJ2-7, is NAGVMQNPRHLVRRRGQEARLRCSPMKGHSHVYWYRQLPEEGLKFMVYLQKENIIDESGMPKERFSAEFPKEGPSILRIQQVVRGDSAAYFCASSPGLAGVGEQYFGPGTRLTVT.

The chain combines TRBV18 with TRBJ2-7; 7 bases fit TRBD2. The V and J ends lost 4 bases and 3 bases, in that order; junction bases with no gene match: 9. Germline CDR1 KGHSH, CDR2 LQKENI. The CDR3 spans 15 residues. The CDR3 region has the DNA TGTGCCAGCTCACTCCTACATGGGGGGGACTACGAGCAGTACTTC. This sequence encodes CASSLLHGGDYEQYF.

V gene TRBV10-3 combines with J gene TRBJ2-3; 9 nucleotides agree with TRBD2. CDR3 size: 13 residues. The germline gives CDR1 ENHRY, CDR2 SYGVKD. With V trimmed by 8 bases and J by 4 bases, 4 bases remained unmatched. CDR3 sequence: CAILREGADTQYF. The CDR3 nucleotides read TGTGCCATCTTGCGGGAGGGGGCAGATACGCAGTATTTT.

The V and J genes are TRBV7-6 and TRBJ2-5, with 7 bases matching TRBD2. This CDR3 has 13 residues. Germline-derived CDR1 and CDR2 are SGHVS and FNYEAQ. Losses at the gene ends were 8 bases for V and 4 bases for J; bases not matched to a gene: 7. The DNA for the CDR3 is TGTGCCAGCCGCCAGCCGGGAGGAGAGACCCAGTACTTC. Its translation: CASRQPGGETQYF.

The rearrangement joins TRBV6-5 to TRBJ2-3; possible D gene TRBD1, 6 bases. The V gene lost 6 bases and the J gene lost 4 bases, with 11 bases spanning the gap. Germline lookup yields CDR1 MNHEY and CDR2 SVGAGI. This CDR3 has 13 residues. The DNA of the CDR3 is TGTGCCAGCAGGCGAACAGGGCCAGATACGCAGTATTTT. Translating it yields CASRRTGPDTQYF.

The chain carries TRBV5-1 and TRBJ2-1; maybe TRBD2 (5 bases). This CDR3 has 16 residues. Trimming stripped 4 bases from V and 7 bases from J, with 21 bases between. Germline V gives CDR1 SGHRS, CDR2 YFSETQ. The chain's CDR3 is CASSPGWTPELNEQFF. In DNA form, the CDR3 reads TGCGCCAGCAGCCCGGGGTGGACTCCTGAATTGAATGAGCAGTTCTTC.

This clone appeared many times. V usage is TRBV10-1 and J usage is TRBJ1-5; 8 nucleotides line up with TRBD1. This CDR3 is built from 18 residues. Trimming took 4 bases from V and 0 from J; bases not matched to a gene: 11. Germline V CDR1 and CDR2: WNHNN, SYGVQD (reference sequence). The CDR3 sequence: CASSVPGQVPDSNQPQHF. CDR3 nucleotide sequence: TGCGCCAGCAGTGTCCCGGGACAGGTGCCAGATAGCAATCAGCCCCAGCATTTT.

The genes are TRBV2 and TRBJ1-2; 8 bases are a match to TRBD1. From germline, CDR1 is SNHLY and CDR2 FYNNEI. The CDR3 is 12 amino acids. With 6 bases clipped from V and 3 bases from J, the junction kept 0 bases outside the gene matches. CDR3 residues: CASRDRDYGYTF. Written as DNA, the CDR3 is TGTGCCAGCAGGGACAGGGACTATGGCTACACCTTC. Full variable domain (remainder filled in from reference TRBV2 and TRBJ1-2): EPEVTQTPSHQVTQMGQEVILRCVPISNHLYFYWYRQILGQKVEFLVSFYNNEISEKSEIFDDQFSVERPDGSNFTLKIRSTKLEDSAMYFCASRDRDYGYTFGSGTRLTVV.

V usage is TRBV13 and J usage is TRBJ2-7; TRBD1 aligns across 11 bases. The CDR3 is made up of 14 amino acids. Germline CDR1 is PRHDT and CDR2 is FYEKMQ (reference sequence). The V segment lost 6 bases and the J segment 4 bases; nucleotides outside the gene matches: 5. CDR3 amino acids: CASSNGQGAYEQYF. The DNA for the CDR3 is TGTGCCAGCAGTAACGGACAGGGGGCGTACGAGCAGTACTTC.

This sequence joins TRBV7-9 and TRBJ1-6, with TRBD1 matching 7 bases. In germline, CDR1 is SEHNR, CDR2 FQNEAQ (reference sequence). There are 12 residues in the CDR3. V lost 6 bases to trimming and J lost 10 bases; unmatched junction nucleotides: 3. CDR3 protein: CASSLTGSPLHF. The DNA for the CDR3 is TGTGCCAGCAGTTTGACAGGGTCACCCCTCCACTTT.

The genes are TRBV6-1 and TRBJ1-1; D remains unclear. V was shortened by 6 bases and J by 6 bases, with 8 bases between the two germline ends. The CDR3 has 11 amino acids. Germline CDR1 MNHNS, CDR2 SASEGT. CDR3 region: CASRDGAEAFF. CDR3 nucleotides: TGTGCCAGCAGAGACGGAGCTGAAGCTTTCTTT.

The gene calls are TRBV2 and TRBJ2-1; the match to TRBD2 covers 10 bases. CDR1 and CDR2 from the germline V gene are SNHLY and FYNNEI. Trimming removed 6 bases from V and 1 base from J; junction bases left unmatched: 12. The CDR3 has 18 residues. This CDR3 is CASSVSGRQHSSYNEQFF. As DNA, the CDR3 is TGTGCCAGCAGCGTTAGCGGGAGGCAACACTCTTCCTACAATGAGCAGTTCTTC.

The chain recombines TRBV6-1 with TRBJ2-3; 8 bases match TRBD2. V lost 2 bases to trimming and J lost 5 bases; unmatched junction nucleotides: 6. Germline assignment: CDR1 MNHNS and CDR2 SASEGT. The CDR3 length is 15 residues. This CDR3 is CASSELSGSVDTQYF. As DNA, the CDR3 is TGTGCCAGCAGTGAACTGAGCGGGAGCGTAGATACGCAGTATTTT.

The rearrangement joins TRBV7-9 to TRBJ2-3; TRBD2 is a possible D gene (6 bases). Trimming cost V 1 base and J 5 bases, with 13 bases left between them. This CDR3 comprises 15 residues. Germline loops: CDR1 SEHNR, CDR2 FQNEAQ (reference sequence). The CDR3 sequence is CASSLVWDSIDTQYF. In DNA form, the CDR3 reads TGTGCCAGCAGCTTAGTCTGGGACTCCATAGATACGCAGTATTTT.

This clone was counted only a few times. J is TRBJ2-7 and V is TRBV27, with a tentative D call TRBD2 (6 bases). CDR1 and CDR2 (germline): MNHEY, SMNVEV (reference sequence). CDR3 length equals 14 residues. Trimming removed 6 bases at V and 3 bases at J, with 15 bases between. CDR3 bases: TGTGCCAGCAGGGAGGGGAGTTGGCACTACGAGCAGTACTTC. Its translation: CASREGSWHYEQYF.

The chain carries TRBV6-5 and TRBJ1-5; no definite D call. V was pared by 4 bases and J by 5 bases, with 9 bases between. The CDR3 is made up of 13 amino acids. CDR1 and CDR2 (germline): MNHEY, SVGAGI. For the CDR3, the DNA is TGTGCCAGCAGTTCCCACTCGTATCAGCCCCAGCATTTT. Translated, it gives CASSSHSYQPQHF.

V usage is TRBV19 and J usage is TRBJ2-7; tentative D call: TRBD1 (6 bases). This CDR3 is built from 13 residues. Germline V gene data show CDR1 as LNHDA and CDR2 as SQIVND (reference sequence). V lost 5 bases, J lost 1 base, and 9 bases lay in between. CDR3 amino acids: CASSFDRSYEQYF. CDR3 in DNA: TGTGCCAGTAGTTTTGACAGGTCCTACGAGCAGTACTTC.

The DNA for the CDR3 is TGTGCCATCAGCCCCCGAGGCGTCCGGATCCAGCCCCAGCATTTT. This translates into CAISPRGVRIQPQHF. This sequence joins TRBV10-3 and TRBJ1-5, with unresolved D. Germline CDR1 reads ENHRY; CDR2 reads SYGVKD. With 6 bases removed from V and 7 bases from J, the gap between germline ends came to 19 bases. The CDR3 length is 15 residues.

The V gene is TRBV29-1, the J gene TRBJ2-1; no clear D gene. Trimming shortened V by 6 bases and J by 6 bases, and 6 bases separated the two germline ends. CDR1 and CDR2 (germline): SQVTM, ANQGSEA. The CDR3 length is 10 residues. CDR3 in amino acids: CSVQTNEQFF. In nucleotides, the CDR3 is TGCAGCGTACAGACCAATGAGCAGTTCTTC.

This chain joins TRBV28 and TRBJ2-3; 7 nucleotides align to TRBD2. CDR1 is MDHEN and CDR2 is SYDVKM in the germline V gene. The CDR3 totals 14 residues. V dropped 10 bases and J dropped 3; count of bases not matched to a gene: 10. DNA for the CDR3: TGTGCCACCCTCCCAGCGGGATATACAGATACGCAGTATTTT. This codes for CATLPAGYTDTQYF.

The V and J genes are TRBV27 and TRBJ2-7, with 15 positions matching TRBD2. The J segment lost 4 bases and the V segment lost 6 bases, leaving 7 bases of the junction unmatched. The CDR3 contains 16 residues. Germline lookup yields CDR1 MNHEY and CDR2 SMNVEV (reference sequence). The CDR3 nucleotides read TGTGCCAGCAGCAAAGTGGGGACTAGCGGGAGGTACGAGCAGTACTTC. Translated: CASSKVGTSGRYEQYF.

This clone turned up a few times. This chain joins TRBV7-2 and TRBJ1-5; a weak D match, TRBD1 (5 bases). Germline-derived CDR1 and CDR2 are SGHTA and FQGNSA. The ends were cut back, 3 bases at V and 3 bases at J, with 9 bases in the middle. CDR3 length: 14 residues. The CDR3 spells CASSFDSNNQPQHF. The CDR3 DNA reads TGTGCCAGCAGCTTTGACAGTAACAATCAGCCCCAGCATTTT.

The J gene is TRBJ1-5, the V gene TRBV30; D not resolved. CDR1 GTSNPN and CDR2 SVGIG come from the germline V gene (reference sequence). The CDR3 loop spans 14 amino acids. Deletions cut 4 bases from V and 0 bases from J, with 10 bases between. CDR3 DNA: TGTGCCTGGACCCCCCCCAGTAGCAATCAGCCCCAGCATTTT. It codes for CAWTPPSSNQPQHF.

The table lists this clone with a count of one. The chain uses TRBV11-2 and TRBJ2-7; 10 nucleotides match TRBD2. This CDR3 contains 15 residues. V trimming: 10 bases; J trimming: 5 bases; junction bases outside the gene matches: 14. From germline, CDR1 is SGHAT and CDR2 FQNNGV. The DNA of the CDR3 is TGTGCCACCTGGGAAGAGCGGGAGGGCCGGGACGAGCAGTACTTC. Its translation is CATWEEREGRDEQYF.

The chain uses TRBV13 and TRBJ2-7, with D tentatively TRBD1 (5 bases). Germline V lookup: CDR1 PRHDT, CDR2 FYEKMQ (reference sequence). CDR3 length: 15 amino acids. Trimming removed 8 bases at V and 6 bases at J, with 23 bases between. The CDR3 DNA follows: TGTGCCAGCCGACGACAGTCCGCTAACCTCTTCGAGCAGTACTTC. The encoded protein is CASRRQSANLFEQYF.

The gene calls are TRBV27 and TRBJ2-1; the match to TRBD2 covers 9 bases. CDR1 is MNHEY and CDR2 is SMNVEV in the germline V gene (reference sequence). The CDR3 sequence is 14 residues long. V dropped 6 bases and J dropped 9; count of bases not matched to a gene: 9. The CDR3, as DNA: TGTGCCAGCAGAACCGGGACTAGCCCCACTGAGCAGTTCTTC. Its translation: CASRTGTSPTEQFF.

The chain combines TRBV7-2 with TRBJ2-3; 8 positions match TRBD1. With V trimmed by 3 bases and J by 4 bases, 9 bases remained unmatched. The CDR3 length is 16 residues. Germline-derived CDR1 and CDR2 are SGHTA and FQGNSA. CDR3 sequence (DNA): TGTGCCAGCAGCTTGTATCGGGACAGGAGAGCAGATACGCAGTATTTT. This codes for CASSLYRDRRADTQYF.